This TCR beta chain originates from a study of OX40 agonist ivuxolimab in advanced cancers. General observations from the study: Some nonresponders additionally presented with little normalized T-cell clonal expansion.

TCRdb's table, derived via immunoSEQ multiplex PCR, lists solely in-frame clones and lacks some. Counted here are roughly 80,000 clones, roughly 84% occurring once; the ten biggest clones make up under 3.5%. Details on this clone: Its specificity is unknown.

Trimming left V 4 bases short and J 6 bases short, with 13 bases between. The CDR3 totals 13 residues. Germline V CDR1 and CDR2: SGHDN, FVKESK. This receptor was identified in an adult with an advanced solid tumor such as melanoma, head and neck, liver or kidney cancer. The rearrangement uses TRBV14 and TRBJ2-7; weak D call: TRBD2 (7 bases). The source was CD4+ or CD8+ T cells sorted from blood, collected in a trial of the OX40 agonist ivuxolimab. CDR3 amino acids: CASSPTGGGEQYF. In DNA form, the CDR3 reads TGTGCCAGCAGCCCCACGGGGGGCGGCGAGCAGTACTTC. The variable domain in full, completed from reference TRBV14 and TRBJ2-7, reads EAGVTQFPSHSVIEKGQTVTLRCDPISGHDNLYWYRRVMGKEIKFLLHFVKESKQDESGMPNNRFLAERTGGTYSTLKVQPAELEDSGVYFCASSPTGGGEQYFGPGTRLTVT.